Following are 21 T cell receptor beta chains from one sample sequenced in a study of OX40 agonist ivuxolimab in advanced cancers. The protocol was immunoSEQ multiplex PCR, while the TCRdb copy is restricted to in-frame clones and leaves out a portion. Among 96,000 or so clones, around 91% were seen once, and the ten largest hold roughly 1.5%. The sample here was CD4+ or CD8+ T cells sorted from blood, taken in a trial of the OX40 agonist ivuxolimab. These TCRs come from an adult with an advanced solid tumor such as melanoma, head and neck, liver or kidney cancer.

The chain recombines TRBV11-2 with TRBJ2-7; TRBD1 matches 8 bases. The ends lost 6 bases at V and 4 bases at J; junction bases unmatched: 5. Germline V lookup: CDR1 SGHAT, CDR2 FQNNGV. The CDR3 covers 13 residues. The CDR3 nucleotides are TGTGCCAGCAGGCGACAGGGGTTGTACGAGCAGTACTTC. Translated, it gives CASRRQGLYEQYF.

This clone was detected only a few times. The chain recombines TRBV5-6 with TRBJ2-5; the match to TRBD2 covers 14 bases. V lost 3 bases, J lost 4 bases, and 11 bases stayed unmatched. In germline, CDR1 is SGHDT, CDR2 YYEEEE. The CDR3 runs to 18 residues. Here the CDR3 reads CASSWGTSGRRRGETQYF. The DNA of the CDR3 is TGTGCCAGCAGCTGGGGGACTAGCGGGAGAAGGAGAGGAGAGACCCAGTACTTC. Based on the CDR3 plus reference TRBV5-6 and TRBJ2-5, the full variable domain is DAGVTQSPTHLIKTRGQQVTLRCSPKSGHDTVSWYQQALGQGPQFIFQYYEEEERQRGNFPDRFSGHQFPNYSSELNVNALLLGDSALYLCASSWGTSGRRRGETQYFGPGTRLLVL.

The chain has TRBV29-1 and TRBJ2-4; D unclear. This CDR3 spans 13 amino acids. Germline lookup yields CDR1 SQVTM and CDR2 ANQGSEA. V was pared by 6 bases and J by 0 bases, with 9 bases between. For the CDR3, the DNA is TGCAGCGTCCGGCCCCTAGCCAAAAACATTCAGTACTTC. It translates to CSVRPLAKNIQYF.

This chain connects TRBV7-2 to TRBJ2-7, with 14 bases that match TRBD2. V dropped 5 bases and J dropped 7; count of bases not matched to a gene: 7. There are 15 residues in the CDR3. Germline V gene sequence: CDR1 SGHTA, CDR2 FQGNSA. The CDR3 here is CASSPGTSGSREQYF. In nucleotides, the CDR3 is TGTGCCAGCAGCCCAGGGACTAGCGGGAGTAGGGAGCAGTACTTC.

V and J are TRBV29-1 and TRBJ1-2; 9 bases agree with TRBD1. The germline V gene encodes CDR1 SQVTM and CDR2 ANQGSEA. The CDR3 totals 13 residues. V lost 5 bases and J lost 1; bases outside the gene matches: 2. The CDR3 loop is CSVTDRGNYGYTF. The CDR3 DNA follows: TGCAGCGTTACGGACAGGGGTAACTATGGCTACACCTTC.

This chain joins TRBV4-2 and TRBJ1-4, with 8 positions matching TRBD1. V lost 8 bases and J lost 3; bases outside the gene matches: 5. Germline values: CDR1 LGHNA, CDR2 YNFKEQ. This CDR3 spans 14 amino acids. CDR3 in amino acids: CASQKTGANEKLFF. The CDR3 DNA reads TGTGCCAGCCAGAAGACAGGGGCTAATGAAAAACTGTTTTTT.

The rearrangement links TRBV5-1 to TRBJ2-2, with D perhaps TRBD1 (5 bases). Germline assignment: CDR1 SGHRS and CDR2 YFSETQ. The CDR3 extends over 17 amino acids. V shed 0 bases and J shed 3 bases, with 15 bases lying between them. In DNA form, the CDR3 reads TGCGCCAGCAGCTTGGTGTATGGGGCCCGTGACACCGGGGAGCTGTTTTTT. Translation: CASSLVYGARDTGELFF.

The CDR3 loop is CASSTPHTEAFF. The CDR3 region has the DNA TGTGCCAGCAGCACCCCCCACACTGAAGCTTTCTTT. The chain links TRBV9 to TRBJ1-1; D is undetermined. The germline gives CDR1 SGDLS, CDR2 YYNGEE. V shed 4 bases and J shed 3 bases, with 7 bases lying between them. The CDR3 extends over 12 amino acids.

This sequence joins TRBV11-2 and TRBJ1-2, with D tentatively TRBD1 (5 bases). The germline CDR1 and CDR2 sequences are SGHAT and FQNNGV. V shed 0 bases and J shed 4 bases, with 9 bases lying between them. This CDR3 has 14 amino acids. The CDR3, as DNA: TGTGCCAGCAGCTTAGACAGGGCCAGCTATGGCTACACCTTC. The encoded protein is CASSLDRASYGYTF.

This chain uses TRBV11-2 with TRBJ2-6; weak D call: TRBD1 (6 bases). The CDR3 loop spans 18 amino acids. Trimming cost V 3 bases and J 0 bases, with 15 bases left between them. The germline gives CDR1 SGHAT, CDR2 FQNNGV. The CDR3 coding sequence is TGTGCCAGCAGCTTTGGCAGGGGACCCTTCTCTGGGGCCAACGTCCTGACTTTC. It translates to CASSFGRGPFSGANVLTF.

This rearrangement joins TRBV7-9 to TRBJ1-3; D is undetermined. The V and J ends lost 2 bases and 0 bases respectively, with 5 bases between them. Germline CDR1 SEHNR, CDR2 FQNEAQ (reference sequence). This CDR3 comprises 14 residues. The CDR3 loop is CASSLKDSGNTIYF. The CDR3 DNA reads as TGTGCCAGCAGCTTAAAGGACTCTGGAAACACCATATATTTT.

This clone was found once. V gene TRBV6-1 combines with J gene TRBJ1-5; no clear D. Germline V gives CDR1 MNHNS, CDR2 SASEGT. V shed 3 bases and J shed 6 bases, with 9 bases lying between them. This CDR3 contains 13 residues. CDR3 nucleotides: TGTGCCAGCAGTGACGTGTCAGCTCAGCCCCAGCATTTT. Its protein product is CASSDVSAQPQHF.

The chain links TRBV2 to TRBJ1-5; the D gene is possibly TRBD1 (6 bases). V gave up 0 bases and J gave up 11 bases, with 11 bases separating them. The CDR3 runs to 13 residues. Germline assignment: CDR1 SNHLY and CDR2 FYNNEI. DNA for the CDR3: TGTGCCAGCAGTGAAGCGTGGGGGCAGGCCCAGCATTTT. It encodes CASSEAWGQAQHF. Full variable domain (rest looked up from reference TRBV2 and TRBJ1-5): EPEVTQTPSHQVTQMGQEVILRCVPISNHLYFYWYRQILGQKVEFLVSFYNNEISEKSEIFDDQFSVERPDGSNFTLKIRSTKLEDSAMYFCASSEAWGQAQHFGDGTRLSIL.

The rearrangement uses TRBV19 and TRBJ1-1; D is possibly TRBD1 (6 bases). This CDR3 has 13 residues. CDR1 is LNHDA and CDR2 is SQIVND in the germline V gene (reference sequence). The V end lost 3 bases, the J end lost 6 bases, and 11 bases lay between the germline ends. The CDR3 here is CASSIRGNSEAFF. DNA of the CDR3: TGTGCCAGTAGTATCAGGGGCAACTCTGAAGCTTTCTTT.

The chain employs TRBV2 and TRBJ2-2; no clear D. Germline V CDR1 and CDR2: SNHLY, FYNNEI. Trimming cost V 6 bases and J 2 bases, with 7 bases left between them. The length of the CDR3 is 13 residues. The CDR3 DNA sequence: TGTGCCAGCAGCCCAGGCAACACCGGGGAGCTGTTTTTT. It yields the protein CASSPGNTGELFF.

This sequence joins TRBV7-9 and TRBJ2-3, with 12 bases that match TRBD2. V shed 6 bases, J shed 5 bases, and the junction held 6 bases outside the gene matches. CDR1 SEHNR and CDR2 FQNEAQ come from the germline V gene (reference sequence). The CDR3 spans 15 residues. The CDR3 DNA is TGTGCCAGCAGTCCTAGCGGGAGGGCCCGAGATACGCAGTATTTT. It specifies CASSPSGRARDTQYF.

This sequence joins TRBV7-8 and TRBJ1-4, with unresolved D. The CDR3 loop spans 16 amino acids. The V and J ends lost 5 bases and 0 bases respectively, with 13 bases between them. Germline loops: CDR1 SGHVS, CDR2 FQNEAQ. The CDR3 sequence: CASSPRSWATNEKLFF. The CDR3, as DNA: TGTGCCAGCAGCCCCCGGAGTTGGGCAACTAATGAAAAACTGTTTTTT.

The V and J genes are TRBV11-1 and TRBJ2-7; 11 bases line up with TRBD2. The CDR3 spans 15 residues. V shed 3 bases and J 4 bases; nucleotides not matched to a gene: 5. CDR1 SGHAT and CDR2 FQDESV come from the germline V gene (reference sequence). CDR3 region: CASSFGTSGFYEQYF. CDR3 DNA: TGTGCCAGCAGCTTCGGGACTAGCGGATTTTACGAGCAGTACTTC.

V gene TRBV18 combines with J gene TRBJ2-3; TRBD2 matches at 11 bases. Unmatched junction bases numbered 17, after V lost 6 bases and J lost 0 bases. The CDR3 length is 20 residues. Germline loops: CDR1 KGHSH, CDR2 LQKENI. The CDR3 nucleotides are TGTGCCAGCTCTATCCGACCCCCCACTAGCGGGGGAACTAGCACAGATACGCAGTATTTT. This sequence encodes CASSIRPPTSGGTSTDTQYF.

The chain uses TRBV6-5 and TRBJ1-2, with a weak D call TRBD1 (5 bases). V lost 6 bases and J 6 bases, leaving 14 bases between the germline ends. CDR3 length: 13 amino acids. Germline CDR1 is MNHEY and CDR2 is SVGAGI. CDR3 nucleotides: TGTGCCAGCAGCGAGCAGGGAAGGGATGGCTACACCTTC. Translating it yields CASSEQGRDGYTF.

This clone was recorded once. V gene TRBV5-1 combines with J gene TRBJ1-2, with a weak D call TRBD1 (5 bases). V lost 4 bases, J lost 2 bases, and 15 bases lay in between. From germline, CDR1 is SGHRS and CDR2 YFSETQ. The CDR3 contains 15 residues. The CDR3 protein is CASSPNSGSNYGYTF. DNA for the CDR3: TGCGCCAGCAGCCCTAACTCAGGGTCCAACTATGGCTACACCTTC.